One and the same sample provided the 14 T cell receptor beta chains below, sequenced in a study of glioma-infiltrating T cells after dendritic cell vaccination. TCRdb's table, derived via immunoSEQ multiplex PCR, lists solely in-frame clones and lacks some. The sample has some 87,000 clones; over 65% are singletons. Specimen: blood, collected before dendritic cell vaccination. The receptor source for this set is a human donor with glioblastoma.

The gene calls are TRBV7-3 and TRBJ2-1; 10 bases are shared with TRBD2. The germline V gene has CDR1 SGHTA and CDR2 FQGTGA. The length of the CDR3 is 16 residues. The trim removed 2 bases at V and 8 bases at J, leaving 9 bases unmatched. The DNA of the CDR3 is TGTGCCAGCAGCTTAGAAGGGACTAGCGTTTTCCATGAGCAGTTCTTC. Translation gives CASSLEGTSVFHEQFF.

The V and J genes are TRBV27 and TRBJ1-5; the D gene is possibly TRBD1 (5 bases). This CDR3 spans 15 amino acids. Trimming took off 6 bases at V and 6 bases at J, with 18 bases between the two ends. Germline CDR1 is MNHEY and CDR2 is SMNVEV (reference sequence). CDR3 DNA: TGTGCCAGCAGCCCTAGGACGGGGGTCGGTCAGCCCCAGCATTTT. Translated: CASSPRTGVGQPQHF.

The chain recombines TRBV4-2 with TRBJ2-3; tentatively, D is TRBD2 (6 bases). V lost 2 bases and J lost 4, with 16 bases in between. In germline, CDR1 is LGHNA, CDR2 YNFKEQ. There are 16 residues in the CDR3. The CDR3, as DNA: TGTGCCAGCAGCCAACATCCCGGGACTTCAGCAGATACGCAGTATTTT. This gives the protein CASSQHPGTSADTQYF.

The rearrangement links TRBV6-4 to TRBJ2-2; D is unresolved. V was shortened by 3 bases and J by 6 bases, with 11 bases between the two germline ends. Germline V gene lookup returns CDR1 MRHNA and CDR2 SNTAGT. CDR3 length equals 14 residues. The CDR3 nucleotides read TGTGCCAGCAGTGATACTAATTGGGCCGGGGAGCTGTTTTTT. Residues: CASSDTNWAGELFF.

As DNA, the CDR3 is TGTGCCAGCAAATCGACAGGGGACTATGGCTACACCTTC. This codes for CASKSTGDYGYTF. The chain combines TRBV2 with TRBJ1-2; 8 bases map to TRBD1. CDR1 and CDR2 (germline): SNHLY, FYNNEI. The CDR3 is made up of 13 amino acids. V shed 7 bases and J 3 bases; nucleotides not matched to a gene: 4.

CDR3 residues: CASSTGTGGETQPQHF. The CDR3 nucleotides read TGCGCCAGCAGCACAGGGACAGGAGGAGAGACTCAGCCCCAGCATTTT. This chain uses TRBV5-1 with TRBJ1-5, with 8 bases lining up with TRBD1. The CDR3 has 16 residues. Losses at the gene ends were 4 bases for V and 6 bases for J; bases not matched to a gene: 12. CDR1 SGHRS and CDR2 YFSETQ come from the germline V gene.

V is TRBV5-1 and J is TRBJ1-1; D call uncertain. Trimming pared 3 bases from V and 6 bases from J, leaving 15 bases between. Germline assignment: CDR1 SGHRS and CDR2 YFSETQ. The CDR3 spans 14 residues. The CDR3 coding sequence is TGCGCCAGCAGCTCCGGCGGGCCCGGGCCTGAAGCTTTCTTT. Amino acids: CASSSGGPGPEAFF. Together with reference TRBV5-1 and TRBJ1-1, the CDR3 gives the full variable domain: KAGVTQTPRYLIKTRGQQVTLSCSPISGHRSVSWYQQTPGQGLQFLFEYFSETQRNKGNFPGRFSGRQFSNSRSEMNVSTLELGDSALYLCASSSGGPGPEAFFGQGTRLTVV.

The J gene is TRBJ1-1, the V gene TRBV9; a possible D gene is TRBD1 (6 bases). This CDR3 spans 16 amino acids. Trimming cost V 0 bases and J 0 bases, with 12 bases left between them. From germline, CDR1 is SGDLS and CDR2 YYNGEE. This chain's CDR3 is CASSVGAGAMNTEAFF. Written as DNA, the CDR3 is TGTGCCAGCAGCGTAGGAGCAGGGGCCATGAACACTGAAGCTTTCTTT.

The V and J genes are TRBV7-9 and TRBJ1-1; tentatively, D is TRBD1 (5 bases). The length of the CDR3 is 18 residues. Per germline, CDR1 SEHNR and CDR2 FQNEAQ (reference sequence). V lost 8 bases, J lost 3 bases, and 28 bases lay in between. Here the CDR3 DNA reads TGTGCCAGCCAGGTGGGGCTTCAATATCTCGGGGGGGACACTGAAGCTTTCTTT. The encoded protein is CASQVGLQYLGGDTEAFF.

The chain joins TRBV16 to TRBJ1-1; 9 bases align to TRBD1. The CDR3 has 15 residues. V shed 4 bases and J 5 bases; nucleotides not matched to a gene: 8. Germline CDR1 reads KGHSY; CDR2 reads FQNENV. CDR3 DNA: TGTGCCAGCAGCCGAGCGGACAGGGGAATGACTGAAGCTTTCTTT. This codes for CASSRADRGMTEAFF.

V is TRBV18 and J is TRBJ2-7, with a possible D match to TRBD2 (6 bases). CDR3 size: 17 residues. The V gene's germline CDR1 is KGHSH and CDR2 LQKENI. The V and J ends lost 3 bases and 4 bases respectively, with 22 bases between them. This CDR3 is CASSPPNSGAHKYEQYF. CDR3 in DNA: TGTGCCAGCTCACCCCCCAATAGCGGAGCACACAAGTACGAGCAGTACTTC.

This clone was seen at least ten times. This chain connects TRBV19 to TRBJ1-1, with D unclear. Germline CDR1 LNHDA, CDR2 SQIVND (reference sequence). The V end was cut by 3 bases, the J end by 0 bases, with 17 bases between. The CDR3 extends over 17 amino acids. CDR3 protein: CASSIRKRMILNTEAFF. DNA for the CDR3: TGTGCCAGTAGTATCCGGAAGAGGATGATATTGAACACTGAAGCTTTCTTT.

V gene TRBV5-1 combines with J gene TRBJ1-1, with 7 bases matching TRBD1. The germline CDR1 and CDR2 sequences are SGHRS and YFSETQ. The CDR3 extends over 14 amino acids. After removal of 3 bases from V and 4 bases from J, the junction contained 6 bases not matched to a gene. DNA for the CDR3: TGCGCCAGCAGCTGGACGACAGGGACCACTGAAGCTTTCTTT. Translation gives CASSWTTGTTEAFF.

CDR3 protein: CAISPRNNEQFF. Here the CDR3 DNA reads TGTGCCATCAGTCCCAGAAACAATGAGCAGTTCTTC. The chain has TRBV10-3 and TRBJ2-1, with no clear D. CDR1 is ENHRY and CDR2 is SYGVKD in the germline V gene. This CDR3 comprises 12 residues. V lost 5 bases and J lost 5, with 7 bases in between.